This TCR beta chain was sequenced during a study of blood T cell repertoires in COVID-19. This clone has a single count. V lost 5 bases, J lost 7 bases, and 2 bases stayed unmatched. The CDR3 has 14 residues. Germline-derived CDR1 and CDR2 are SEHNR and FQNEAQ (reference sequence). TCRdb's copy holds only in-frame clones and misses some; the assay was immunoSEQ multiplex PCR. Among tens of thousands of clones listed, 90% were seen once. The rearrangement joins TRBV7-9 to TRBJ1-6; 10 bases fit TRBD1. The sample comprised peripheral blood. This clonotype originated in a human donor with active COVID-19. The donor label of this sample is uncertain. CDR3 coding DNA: TGTGCCAGCAGCCGGACAGGGGGAAATTCACCCCTCCACTTT. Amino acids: CASSRTGGNSPLHF.